The 4 T cell receptor beta chains below all came from one sample that was sequenced in a study of neurological immune-mediated disorders. TCRdb re-called the 5' RACE reads through MiXCR, storing one row per CDR3 protein. This repertoire shows roughly 62,000 distinct CDR3 sequences, 3.5% to 4.5% found once; its top ten account for under 2.5%. What was sequenced was PBMCs. The receptors come from a woman aged 45-60 years with multiple sclerosis.

Note on this clonotype: This may come from a read error, since a much larger clone is one base off. This chain links TRBV5-5 with TRBJ2-1; D not resolved. This CDR3 has 15 residues. CDR1 and CDR2 (germline): SGHKS, YYEKEE (reference sequence). This CDR3 reads CASSSDAPIYNERFF. CDR3 in DNA: TGTGCCAGCAGCTCGGACGCCCCCATCTACAATGAGCGGTTCTTC.

This clonotype was counted many times. The chain couples TRBV3-1 to TRBJ2-5; D call uncertain. CDR3 length: 15 amino acids. V lost 3 bases and J 2 bases, leaving 13 bases between the germline ends. Per germline, CDR1 LGHDT and CDR2 YNNKEL (reference sequence). CDR3 nucleotides: TGTGCCAGCAGCCATAGGTTGACACCACAAGAGACCCAGTACTTC. Residues: CASSHRLTPQETQYF.

On this clonotype itself: A much larger clone differs from this one at a single base, so this may be a read error. The V call is TRBV28, the J call TRBJ2-3; 9 bases agree with TRBD1. Germline V gene data show CDR1 as MDHEN and CDR2 as SYDVKM. With 8 bases clipped from V and 7 bases from J, the junction kept 13 bases outside the gene matches. The CDR3 contains 15 residues. Here the CDR3 reads CASAQGATEANTQYF. The DNA of the CDR3 is TGTGCCAGCGCACAGGGGGCTACCGAAGCAAATACGCAGTATTTT.

The sample holds a few counts of this clonotype. The V call is TRBV7-2, the J call TRBJ2-1; the D is unclear. Germline V lookup: CDR1 SGHTA, CDR2 FQGNSA. V lost 3 bases and J lost 5, with 5 bases in between. The CDR3 has 12 amino acids. CDR3 sequence (DNA): TGTGCCAGCAGCTTCCTAAACAATGAGCAGTTCTTC. Amino acid sequence: CASSFLNNEQFF.